This T cell receptor (beta chain) was retrieved from a study of spatial heterogeneity in lung cancer. Study-level information: A module score for T cells, taken from matched bulk RNA-seq, correlated strongly with TCR transcript counts in tumor regions. Findings and limits, study-wide: Within tumors, counts of expanded alpha and beta TCRs tracked tumor mutation counts.

Trimming took off 7 bases at V and 4 bases at J, with 16 bases between the two ends. CDR1 MNHNS and CDR2 SASEGT come from the germline V gene. The CDR3 is 14 residues long. The time point was: sample taken at primary tumor resection. Researchers sequenced whole RNA taken from tumor, nontumor lung or frozen PBMC without sorting. Using its own MiXCR run on the 5' RACE reads, TCRdb lists one record per CDR3 protein. Among about 100,000 distinct CDR3 sequences listed, 4.4% were seen once. This clonotype has a count of ten or more. The antigen remains unidentified. Here the sequenced sample was lung tumor tissue, taken at surgery. The gene calls are TRBV6-1 and TRBJ2-5; no definite D call. The origin of this receptor is a male donor with early-stage non-small cell lung cancer. The CDR3 loop is CASINWARIETQYF. DNA for the CDR3: TGTGCCAGCATAAATTGGGCCAGGATAGAGACCCAGTACTTC.